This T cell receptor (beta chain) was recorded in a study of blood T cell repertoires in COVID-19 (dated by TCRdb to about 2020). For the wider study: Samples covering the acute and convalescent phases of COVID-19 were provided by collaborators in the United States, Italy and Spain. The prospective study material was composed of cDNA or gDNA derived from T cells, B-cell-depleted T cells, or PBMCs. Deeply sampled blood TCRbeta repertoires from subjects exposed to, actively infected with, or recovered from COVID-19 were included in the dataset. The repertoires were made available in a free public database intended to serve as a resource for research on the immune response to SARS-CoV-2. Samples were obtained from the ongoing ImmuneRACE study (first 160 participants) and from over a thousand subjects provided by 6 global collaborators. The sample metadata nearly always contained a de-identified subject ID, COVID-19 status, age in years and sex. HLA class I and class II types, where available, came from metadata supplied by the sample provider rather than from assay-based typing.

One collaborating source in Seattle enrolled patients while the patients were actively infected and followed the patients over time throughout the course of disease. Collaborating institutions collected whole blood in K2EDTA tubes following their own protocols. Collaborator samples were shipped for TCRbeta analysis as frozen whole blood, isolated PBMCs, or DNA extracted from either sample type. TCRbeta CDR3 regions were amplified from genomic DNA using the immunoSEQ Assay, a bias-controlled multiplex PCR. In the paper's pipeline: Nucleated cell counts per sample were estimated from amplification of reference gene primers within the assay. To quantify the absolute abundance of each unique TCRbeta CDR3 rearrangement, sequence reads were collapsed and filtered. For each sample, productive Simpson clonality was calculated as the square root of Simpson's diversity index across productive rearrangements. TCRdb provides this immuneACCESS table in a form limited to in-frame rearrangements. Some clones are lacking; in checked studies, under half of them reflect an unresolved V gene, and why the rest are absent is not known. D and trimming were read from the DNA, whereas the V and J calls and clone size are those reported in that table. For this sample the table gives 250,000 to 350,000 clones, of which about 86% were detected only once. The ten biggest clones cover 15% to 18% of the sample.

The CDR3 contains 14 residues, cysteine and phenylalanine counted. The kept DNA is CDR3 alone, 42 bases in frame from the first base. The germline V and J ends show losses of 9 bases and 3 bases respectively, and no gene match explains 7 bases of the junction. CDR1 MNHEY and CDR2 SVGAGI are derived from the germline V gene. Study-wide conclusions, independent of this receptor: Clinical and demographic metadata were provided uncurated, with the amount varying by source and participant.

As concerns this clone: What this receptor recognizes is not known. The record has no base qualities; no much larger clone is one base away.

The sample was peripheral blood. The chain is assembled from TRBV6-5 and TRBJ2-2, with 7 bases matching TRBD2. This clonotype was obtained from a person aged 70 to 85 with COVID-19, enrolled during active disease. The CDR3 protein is CASEAGYDTGELFF. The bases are TGTGCCAGTGAAGCGGGATATGACACCGGGGAGCTGTTTTTT.